Detailed here is one T cell receptor beta chain. Per the original data handling: Amplification from reference gene primers served as the basis for estimated nucleated cell counts. The assay was immunoSEQ multiplex PCR, and TCRdb's table has in-frame clones only and misses some. V and J calls and clone size are those listed in that table; D and trimming were worked out from the DNA. The data show roughly 25,000 clones, about 92% seen once. Germline CDR1 and CDR2: DFQATT and SNEGSKA (reference sequence). The junction had 10 bases not matched to a gene; V was cut back by 8 bases and J by 10 bases. The CDR3 length is 11 residues. This sample was taken from a study of blood T cell repertoires in COVID-19. About the study: The samples span acute and convalescent COVID-19 from the United States, Italy and Spain.

This TCR was sampled from a man between 65 and 85 years old with active COVID-19. The sample taken for sequencing was peripheral blood. The V and J genes are TRBV20-1 and TRBJ1-1; 7 nucleotides line up with TRBD1. The CDR3 coding sequence is TGCAGTTCCTCCCGGGACAGAGGAGCTTTCTTT. Translating it yields CSSSRDRGAFF.